This T cell receptor beta chain was recovered during a study of blood T cell repertoires in COVID-19. The overall study: PBMCs, B-cell-depleted T cells, or T cells provided the cDNA or gDNA that made up the material.

The germline V gene encodes CDR1 GTSNPN and CDR2 SVGIG (reference sequence). The CDR3 extends over 13 amino acids. Deletions cut 3 bases from V and 0 bases from J, with 9 bases between. Original processing methods: Estimates of nucleated cell counts were drawn from the amplification of reference gene primers. Only in-frame clones appear in the TCRdb table, and some are missing; sequencing was by immunoSEQ multiplex PCR. From that table come the V and J calls and clone size; the DNA was used to work out D and trimming. Here the sample spans 280,000 or so clones, 75% to 90% being singletons. The rearrangement links TRBV30 to TRBJ2-7; no clear D gene. Sequencing used peripheral blood. This receptor was identified in a woman aged 55-69 years with acute or convalescent COVID-19. DNA of the CDR3: TGTGCCTGGAGACCCCCAGTCTCCTACGAGCAGTACTTC. Translating gives CAWRPPVSYEQYF.